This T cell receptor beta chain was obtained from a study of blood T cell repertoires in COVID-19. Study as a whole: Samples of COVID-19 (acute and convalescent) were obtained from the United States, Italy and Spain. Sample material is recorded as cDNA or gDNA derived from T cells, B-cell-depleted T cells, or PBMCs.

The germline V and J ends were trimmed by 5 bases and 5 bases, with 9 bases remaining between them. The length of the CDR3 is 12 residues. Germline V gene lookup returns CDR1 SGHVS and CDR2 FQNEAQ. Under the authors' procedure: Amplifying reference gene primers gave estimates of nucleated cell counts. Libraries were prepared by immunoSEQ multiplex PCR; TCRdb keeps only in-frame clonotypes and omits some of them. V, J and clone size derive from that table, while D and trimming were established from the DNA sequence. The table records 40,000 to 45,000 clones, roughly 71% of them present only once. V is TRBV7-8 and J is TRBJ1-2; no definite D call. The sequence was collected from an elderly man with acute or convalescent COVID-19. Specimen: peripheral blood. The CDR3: CASSPYMYGYTF. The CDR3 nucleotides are TGTGCCAGCAGCCCTTACATGTATGGCTACACCTTC.